The T cell receptor beta chain described here comes from a study of high-grade serous ovarian cancer treatment subgroups. This CDR3 is 13 amino acids long. Trimming cost V 2 bases and J 10 bases; bases outside gene matches: 5. Germline V gene sequence: CDR1 SEHNR, CDR2 FQNEAQ (reference sequence). Tumor tissue was taken before any definitive surgery or chemotherapy was given. Sequenced by immunoSEQ multiplex PCR; TCRdb stores in-frame clones only, minus some. The data show approximately 5,800 clones, approximately 70% seen once. Specimen: tumor tissue. This chain connects TRBV7-9 to TRBJ2-1; TRBD1 agrees at 7 bases. This sequence was found in a human donor with high-grade serous ovarian cancer. In DNA, the CDR3 is TGTGCCAGCAGCTTAACGGGACAGAGAGAGCAGTTCTTC. Translation: CASSLTGQREQFF.